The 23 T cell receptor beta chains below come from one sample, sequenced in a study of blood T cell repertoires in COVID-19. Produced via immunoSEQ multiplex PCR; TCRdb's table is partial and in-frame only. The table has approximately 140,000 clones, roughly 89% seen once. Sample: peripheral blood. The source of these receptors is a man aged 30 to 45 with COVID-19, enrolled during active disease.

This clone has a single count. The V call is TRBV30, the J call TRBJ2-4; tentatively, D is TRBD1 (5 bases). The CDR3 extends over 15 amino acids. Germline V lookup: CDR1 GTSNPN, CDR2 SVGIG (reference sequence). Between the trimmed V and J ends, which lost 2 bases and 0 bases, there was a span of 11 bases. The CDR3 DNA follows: TGTGCCTGGAGTAGGGGCCCCACAGCCAAAAACATTCAGTACTTC. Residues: CAWSRGPTAKNIQYF.

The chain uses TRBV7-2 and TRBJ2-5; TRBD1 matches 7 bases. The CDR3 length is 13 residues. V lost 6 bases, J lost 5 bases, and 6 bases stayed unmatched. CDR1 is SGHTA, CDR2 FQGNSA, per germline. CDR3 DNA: TGTGCCAGCAGGAGGGACAGTGTGGAGACCCAGTACTTC. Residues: CASRRDSVETQYF. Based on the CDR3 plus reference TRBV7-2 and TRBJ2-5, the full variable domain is GAGVSQSPSNKVTEKGKDVELRCDPISGHTALYWYRQSLGQGLEFLIYFQGNSAPDKSGLPSDRFSAERTGGSVSTLTIQRTQQEDSAVYLCASRRDSVETQYFGPGTRLLVL.

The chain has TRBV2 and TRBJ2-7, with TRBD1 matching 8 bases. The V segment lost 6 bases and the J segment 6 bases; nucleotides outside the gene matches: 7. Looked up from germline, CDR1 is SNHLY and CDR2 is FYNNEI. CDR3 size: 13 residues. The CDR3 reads CASSRDRNGEQYF. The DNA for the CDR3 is TGTGCCAGCAGCCGGGACAGGAACGGCGAGCAGTACTTC.

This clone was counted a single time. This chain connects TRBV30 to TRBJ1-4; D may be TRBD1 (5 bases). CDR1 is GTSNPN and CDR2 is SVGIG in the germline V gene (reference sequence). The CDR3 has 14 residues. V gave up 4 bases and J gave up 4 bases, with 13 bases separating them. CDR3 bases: TGTGCCTGGATTGGAGACAGCGATAATGAAAAACTGTTTTTT. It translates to CAWIGDSDNEKLFF.

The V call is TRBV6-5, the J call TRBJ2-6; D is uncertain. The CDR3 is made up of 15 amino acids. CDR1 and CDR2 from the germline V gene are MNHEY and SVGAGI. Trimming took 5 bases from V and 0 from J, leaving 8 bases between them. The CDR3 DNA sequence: TGTGCCAGCAGTATAAGCTTCTCTGGGGCCAACGTCCTGACTTTC. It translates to CASSISFSGANVLTF.

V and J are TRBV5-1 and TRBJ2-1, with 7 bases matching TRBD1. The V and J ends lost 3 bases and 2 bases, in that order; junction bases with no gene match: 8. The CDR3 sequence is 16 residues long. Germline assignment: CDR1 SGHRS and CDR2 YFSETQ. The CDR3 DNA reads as TGCGCCAGCAGCTCGCCTCTGGGACAGCCCTACAATGAGCAGTTCTTC. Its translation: CASSSPLGQPYNEQFF.

The CDR3 DNA reads TGTGCCAGCACCGAGGACACTGAAGCTTTCTTT. It specifies CASTEDTEAFF. The J gene is TRBJ1-1, the V gene TRBV12-3 or TRBV12-4; no definite D call. The CDR3 contains 11 residues. Deletions cut 7 bases from V and 3 bases from J, with 6 bases between.

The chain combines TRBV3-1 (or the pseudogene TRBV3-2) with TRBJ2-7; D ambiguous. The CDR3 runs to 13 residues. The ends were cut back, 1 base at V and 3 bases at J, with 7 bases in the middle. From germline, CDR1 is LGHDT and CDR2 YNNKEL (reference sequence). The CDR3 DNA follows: TGTGCCAGCAGCCAAGGCCTCGGCTACGAGCAGTACTTC. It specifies CASSQGLGYEQYF.

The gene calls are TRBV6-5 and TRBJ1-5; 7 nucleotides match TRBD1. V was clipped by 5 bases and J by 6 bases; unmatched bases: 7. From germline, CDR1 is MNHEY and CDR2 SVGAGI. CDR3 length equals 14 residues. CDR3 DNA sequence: TGTGCCAGCAGTCCCGAGACAGGGTTTCAGCCCCAGCATTTT. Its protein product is CASSPETGFQPQHF.

CDR3 nucleotide sequence: TGTGCCAGCAGTGCTAGGGGCCAGGGGGCCTACGAGCAGTACTTC. It translates to CASSARGQGAYEQYF. The chain employs TRBV25-1 and TRBJ2-7; 7 positions match TRBD1. Looked up from germline, CDR1 is MGHDK and CDR2 is SYGVNS. This CDR3 has 15 amino acids. V was clipped by 4 bases and J by 2 bases; unmatched bases: 8.

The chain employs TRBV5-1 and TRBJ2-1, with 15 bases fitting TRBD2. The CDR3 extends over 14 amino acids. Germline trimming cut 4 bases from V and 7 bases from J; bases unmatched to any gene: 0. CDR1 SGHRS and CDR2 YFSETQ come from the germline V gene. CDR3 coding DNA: TGCGCCAGCAGCGGGACTAGCGGGAGGAATGAGCAGTTCTTC. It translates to CASSGTSGRNEQFF.

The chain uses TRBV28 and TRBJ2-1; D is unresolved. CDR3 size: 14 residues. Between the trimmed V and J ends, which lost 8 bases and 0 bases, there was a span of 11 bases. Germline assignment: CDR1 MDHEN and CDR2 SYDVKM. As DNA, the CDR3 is TGTGCCAGCGGCCCTAGTTACTCCTACAATGAGCAGTTCTTC. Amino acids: CASGPSYSYNEQFF.

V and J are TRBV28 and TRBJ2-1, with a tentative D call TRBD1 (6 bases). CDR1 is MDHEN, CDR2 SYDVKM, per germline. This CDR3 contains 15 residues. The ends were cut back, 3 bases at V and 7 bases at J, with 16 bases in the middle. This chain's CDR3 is CASSLWKQGQNEQFF. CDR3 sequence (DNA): TGTGCCAGCAGTTTGTGGAAACAGGGTCAGAATGAGCAGTTCTTC.

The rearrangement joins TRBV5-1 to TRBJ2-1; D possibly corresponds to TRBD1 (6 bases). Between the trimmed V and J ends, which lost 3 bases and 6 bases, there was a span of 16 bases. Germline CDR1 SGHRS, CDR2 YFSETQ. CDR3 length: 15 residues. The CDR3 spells CASSSNRIQGNEQFF. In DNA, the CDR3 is TGCGCCAGCAGCTCTAACCGGATACAGGGCAATGAGCAGTTCTTC. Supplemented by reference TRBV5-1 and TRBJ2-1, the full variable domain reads KAGVTQTPRYLIKTRGQQVTLSCSPISGHRSVSWYQQTPGQGLQFLFEYFSETQRNKGNFPGRFSGRQFSNSRSEMNVSTLELGDSALYLCASSSNRIQGNEQFFGPGTRLTVL.

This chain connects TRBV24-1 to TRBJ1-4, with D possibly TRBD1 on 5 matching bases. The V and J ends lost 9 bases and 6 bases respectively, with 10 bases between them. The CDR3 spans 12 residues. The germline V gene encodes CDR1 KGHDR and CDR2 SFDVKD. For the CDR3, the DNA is TGTGCCACCGCGCAGGGCGATGAAAAACTGTTTTTT. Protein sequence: CATAQGDEKLFF.

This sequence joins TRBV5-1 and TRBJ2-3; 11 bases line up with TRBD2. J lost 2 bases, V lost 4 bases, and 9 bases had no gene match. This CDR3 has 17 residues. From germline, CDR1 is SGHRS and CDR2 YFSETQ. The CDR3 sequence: CASSPLGLAELTDTQYF. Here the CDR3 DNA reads TGCGCCAGCAGCCCTTTGGGACTAGCGGAACTCACAGATACGCAGTATTTT.

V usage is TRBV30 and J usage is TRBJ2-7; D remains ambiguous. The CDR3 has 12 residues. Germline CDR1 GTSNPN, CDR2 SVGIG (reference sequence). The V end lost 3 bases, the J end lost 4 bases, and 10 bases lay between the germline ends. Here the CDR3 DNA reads TGTGCCTGGAGCCCAGTCGGGTACGAGCAGTACTTC. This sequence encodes CAWSPVGYEQYF.

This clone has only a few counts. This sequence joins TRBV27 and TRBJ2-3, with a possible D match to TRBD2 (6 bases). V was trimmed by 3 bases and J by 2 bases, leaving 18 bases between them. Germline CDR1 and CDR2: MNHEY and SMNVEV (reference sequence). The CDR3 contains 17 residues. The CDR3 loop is CASSFFPRLEDTDTQYF. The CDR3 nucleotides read TGTGCCAGCAGTTTTTTTCCGAGACTAGAAGACACAGATACGCAGTATTTT.

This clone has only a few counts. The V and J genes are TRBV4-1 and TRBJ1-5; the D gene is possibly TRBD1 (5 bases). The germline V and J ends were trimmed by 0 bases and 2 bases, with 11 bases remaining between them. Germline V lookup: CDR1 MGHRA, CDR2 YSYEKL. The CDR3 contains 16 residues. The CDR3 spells CASSQDGQGGNQPQHF. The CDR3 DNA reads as TGCGCCAGCAGCCAAGATGGGCAGGGTGGCAATCAGCCCCAGCATTTT.

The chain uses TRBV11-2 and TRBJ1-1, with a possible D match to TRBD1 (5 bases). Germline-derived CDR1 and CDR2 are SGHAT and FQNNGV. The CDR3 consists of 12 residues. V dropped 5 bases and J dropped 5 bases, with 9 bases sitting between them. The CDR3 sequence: CASSRGATEAFF. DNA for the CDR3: TGTGCCAGCAGCCGTGGGGCAACTGAAGCTTTCTTT.

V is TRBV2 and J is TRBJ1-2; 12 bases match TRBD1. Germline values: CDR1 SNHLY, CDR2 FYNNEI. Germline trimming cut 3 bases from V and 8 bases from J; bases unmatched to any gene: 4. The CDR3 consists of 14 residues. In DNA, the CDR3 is TGTGCCAGCAGTGACCCGGGGACAGGGGGCGGCTACACCTTC. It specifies CASSDPGTGGGYTF.

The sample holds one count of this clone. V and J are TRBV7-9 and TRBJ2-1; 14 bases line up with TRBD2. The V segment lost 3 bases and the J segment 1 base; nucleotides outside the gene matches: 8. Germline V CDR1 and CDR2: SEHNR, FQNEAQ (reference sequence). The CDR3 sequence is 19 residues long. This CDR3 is CASSFTGTSGRSSYNEQFF. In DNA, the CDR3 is TGTGCCAGCAGCTTTACTGGGACTAGCGGGAGATCTTCCTACAATGAGCAGTTCTTC. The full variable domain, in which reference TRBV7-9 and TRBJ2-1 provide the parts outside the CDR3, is DTGVSQNPRHKITKRGQNVTFRCDPISEHNRLYWYRQTLGQGPEFLTYFQNEAQLEKSRLLSDRFSAERPKGSFSTLEIQRTEQGDSAMYLCASSFTGTSGRSSYNEQFFGPGTRLTVL.

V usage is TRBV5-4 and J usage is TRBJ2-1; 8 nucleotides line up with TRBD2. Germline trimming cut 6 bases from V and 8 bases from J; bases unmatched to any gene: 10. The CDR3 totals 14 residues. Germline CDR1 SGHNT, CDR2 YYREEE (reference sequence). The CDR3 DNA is TGTGCCAGCATCCCGGGGGGGGGAAAGGATGAGCAGTTCTTC. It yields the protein CASIPGGGKDEQFF.